These 25 T cell receptor beta chains share one sample of origin, sequenced in a study of T-cell reconstitution after alpha-beta-depleted transplantation in children. During its preparation, the TCRbeta library received unique molecular identifiers. TCRdb ran MiXCR on the PCR reads and lists one entry per CDR3 protein. The table lists approximately 630,000 distinct CDR3 sequences, 13% of them singletons. The specimen comprised PBMCs, sampled before TCRalphabeta/CD19-depleted stem cell transplant. Every receptor here comes from a girl aged 2 to 10 with congenital amegakaryocytic thrombocytopenia, due to receive a stem cell transplant.

This clonotype occurred many times. The chain has TRBV5-1 and TRBJ2-7, with 12 bases matching TRBD2. The V and J ends lost 6 bases and 3 bases, in that order; junction bases with no gene match: 4. Germline V CDR1 and CDR2: SGHRS, YFSETQ. The CDR3 sequence is 14 residues long. CDR3: CASTLTSGSYEQYF. As DNA, the CDR3 is TGCGCCAGCACCCTGACTAGCGGGAGCTACGAGCAGTACTTC.

The genes are TRBV6-1 and TRBJ2-3, with a weak D call TRBD2 (7 bases). Germline V CDR1 and CDR2: MNHNS, SASEGT. The V gene lost 5 bases and the J gene lost 4 bases, with 16 bases spanning the gap. The CDR3 extends over 15 amino acids. The CDR3 is CASSIAAGGPDTQYF. The CDR3 coding sequence is TGTGCCAGCAGTATAGCGGCCGGGGGGCCAGATACGCAGTATTTT.

This clonotype has at least ten counts. The V and J genes are TRBV5-1 and TRBJ2-7, with TRBD2 matching over 10 bases. The V and J ends lost 5 bases and 3 bases, in that order; junction bases with no gene match: 14. CDR1 and CDR2 (germline): SGHRS, YFSETQ. CDR3 size: 17 residues. This CDR3 is CASSSPHDGTSVYEQYF. The CDR3 nucleotides are TGCGCCAGCAGTTCCCCCCACGACGGGACTAGCGTCTACGAGCAGTACTTC.

This clonotype was counted a few times. V usage is TRBV20-1 and J usage is TRBJ2-7, with D perhaps TRBD1 or TRBD2 (5 bases each). The CDR3 runs 12 residues. Trimming took off 3 bases at V and 5 bases at J, with 11 bases between the two ends. In germline, CDR1 is DFQATT, CDR2 SNEGSKA (reference sequence). DNA for the CDR3: TGCAGTGCTAGGCTGCGAGGGGACGAGCAGTACTTC. It is translated as CSARLRGDEQYF.

This clonotype was observed a handful of times. The chain links TRBV5-1 to TRBJ2-2; D not resolved. V was trimmed by 0 bases and J by 3 bases, leaving 6 bases between them. The CDR3 length is 14 residues. Germline-derived CDR1 and CDR2 are SGHRS and YFSETQ. CDR3: CASSLEADTGELFF. The CDR3 bases are TGCGCCAGCAGCTTGGAGGCTGACACCGGGGAGCTGTTTTTT.

The rearrangement links TRBV5-1 to TRBJ2-1, with D unclear. In germline, CDR1 is SGHRS, CDR2 YFSETQ. Trimming pared 4 bases from V and 2 bases from J, leaving 7 bases between. The CDR3 runs to 13 residues. CDR3 sequence (DNA): TGCGCCAGCAGCCCCGCCCCCTACAATGAGCAGTTCTTC. Protein sequence: CASSPAPYNEQFF.

This clonotype came up many times. This rearrangement joins TRBV7-9 to TRBJ2-2, with a weak D call TRBD1 (6 bases). Germline-derived CDR1 and CDR2 are SEHNR and FQNEAQ (reference sequence). The CDR3 extends over 14 amino acids. Trimming removed 6 bases from V and 1 base from J, with 9 bases in between. CDR3 sequence: CASSKDRNTGELFF. DNA for the CDR3: TGTGCCAGCAGTAAGGACAGGAACACCGGGGAGCTGTTTTTT. The complete variable domain, with remaining parts taken from reference TRBV7-9 and TRBJ2-2, reads DTGVSQNPRHKITKRGQNVTFRCDPISEHNRLYWYRQTLGQGPEFLTYFQNEAQLEKSRLLSDRFSAERPKGSFSTLEIQRTEQGDSAMYLCASSKDRNTGELFFGEGSRLTVL.

Remarks on this clonotype: The junction departs from germline at one end; a sequencing error may be responsible. The J gene is TRBJ2-2, the V gene TRBV7-6; 13 nucleotides align to TRBD2. Germline V gives CDR1 SGHVS, CDR2 FNYEAQ. The CDR3 extends over 17 amino acids. The CDR3 loop reads CARSHEGLAGNERELFF. The CDR3 DNA sequence: TGTGCCCGCAGCCACGAGGGACTAGCGGGGAATGAAAGGGAGCTGTTTTTT. The complete variable domain, with remaining parts taken from reference TRBV7-6 and TRBJ2-2, reads GAGVSQSPRYKVTKRGQDVALRCDPISGHVSLYWYRQALGQGPEFLTYFNYEAQQDKSGLPNDRFSAERPEGSISTLTIQRTEQRDSAMYRCARSHEGLAGNERELFFGEGSRLTVL.

This rearrangement joins TRBV18 to TRBJ2-3; D possibly corresponds to TRBD1 (5 bases). The CDR3 extends over 15 amino acids. Per the germline V gene, CDR1 is KGHSH and CDR2 is LQKENI. The V end was cut by 2 bases, the J end by 2 bases, with 11 bases between. CDR3 region: CASSPDRLNTDTQYF. In DNA form, the CDR3 reads TGTGCCAGCTCACCAGACAGATTAAACACAGATACGCAGTATTTT.

Ten or more counts support this clonotype. V usage is TRBV7-7 and J usage is TRBJ2-2, with a tentative D call TRBD2 (6 bases). CDR3 length equals 16 residues. Trimming shortened V by 5 bases and J by 3 bases, and 16 bases separated the two germline ends. CDR1 is SSHAT and CDR2 is FNYEAQ in the germline V gene (reference sequence). The CDR3 sequence is CASSPPRGEDTGELFF. The DNA of the CDR3 is TGTGCCAGCAGCCCCCCCCGTGGGGAGGACACCGGGGAGCTGTTTTTT.

In its sample, this clonotype was seen many times. V is TRBV11-2 and J is TRBJ2-1; TRBD2 agrees at 12 bases. The trim removed 4 bases at V and 6 bases at J, leaving 4 bases unmatched. Germline CDR1 is SGHAT and CDR2 is FQNNGV. The CDR3 sequence is 15 residues long. The CDR3 coding sequence is TGTGCCAGCAGCTCCGGACTAGCGGGACCCAATGAGCAGTTCTTC. Translated, it gives CASSSGLAGPNEQFF.

This clonotype was seen more than once but under ten times. The J gene is TRBJ2-4, the V gene TRBV30; D possibly corresponds to TRBD2 (5 bases). Germline V gives CDR1 GTSNPN, CDR2 SVGIG (reference sequence). V was trimmed by 4 bases and J by 0 bases, leaving 16 bases between them. The CDR3 sequence is 16 residues long. The CDR3 here is CAWMRKAALAKNIQYF. CDR3 coding DNA: TGTGCCTGGATGAGGAAAGCGGCCCTAGCCAAAAACATTCAGTACTTC. Using reference TRBV30 and TRBJ2-4 for the parts outside the CDR3, the full variable domain is SQTIHQWPATLVQPVGSPLSLECTVEGTSNPNLYWYRQAAGRGLQLLFYSVGIGQISSEVPQNLSASRPQDRQFILSSKKLLLSDSGFYLCAWMRKAALAKNIQYFGAGTRLSVL.

V is TRBV7-9 and J is TRBJ1-1; 9 bases agree with TRBD1. The CDR3 consists of 14 residues. Germline V gene sequence: CDR1 SEHNR, CDR2 FQNEAQ (reference sequence). The V and J ends lost 4 bases and 8 bases, in that order; junction bases with no gene match: 8. The CDR3 spells CASSSYLGQGEAFF. In DNA, the CDR3 is TGTGCCAGCAGCTCATACTTGGGACAGGGAGAAGCTTTCTTT.

This clonotype appeared many times. The chain employs TRBV12-3 or TRBV12-4 and TRBJ1-3; the D is unclear. This CDR3 is built from 13 residues. Between the trimmed V and J ends, which lost 3 bases and 0 bases, there was a span of 3 bases. The CDR3 loop is CASSLLSGNTIYF. Written as DNA, the CDR3 is TGTGCCAGCAGTTTGCTCTCTGGAAACACCATATATTTT.

This clonotype was detected many times. The V and J genes are TRBV5-1 and TRBJ2-3, with 9 nucleotides matching TRBD2. Trimming removed 5 bases from V and 8 bases from J; junction bases left unmatched: 12. Germline V CDR1 and CDR2: SGHRS, YFSETQ. The CDR3 consists of 15 residues. The CDR3 region is CASRIAGVQPGTQYF. The CDR3, as DNA: TGCGCCAGCAGGATAGCGGGAGTGCAGCCAGGTACGCAGTATTTT. Together with reference TRBV5-1 and TRBJ2-3, the CDR3 gives the full variable domain: KAGVTQTPRYLIKTRGQQVTLSCSPISGHRSVSWYQQTPGQGLQFLFEYFSETQRNKGNFPGRFSGRQFSNSRSEMNVSTLELGDSALYLCASRIAGVQPGTQYFGPGTRLTVL.

The chain links TRBV12-5 to TRBJ2-7; 8 nucleotides agree with TRBD2. Germline-derived CDR1 and CDR2 are LGHNT and FRNRAP. The CDR3 has 15 amino acids. V was pared by 6 bases and J by 3 bases, with 10 bases of the junction left unmatched. CDR3 loop: CASGISGDVYYEQYF. Written as DNA, the CDR3 is TGTGCTAGTGGCATTAGCGGGGATGTGTACTACGAGCAGTACTTC.

This clonotype was observed a handful of times. V and J are TRBV7-6 and TRBJ2-3; D may correspond to TRBD1 or TRBD2 (5 bases each). Trimming took off 5 bases at V and 3 bases at J, with 18 bases between the two ends. The CDR3 sequence is 16 residues long. CDR1 is SGHVS and CDR2 is FNYEAQ in the germline V gene. The CDR3: CASSPLVGGGTDTQYF. The CDR3 bases are TGTGCCAGCAGCCCCCTCGTTGGGGGTGGAACAGATACGCAGTATTTT.

The chain uses TRBV12-3 or TRBV12-4 and TRBJ2-7; D possibly corresponds to TRBD2 (5 bases). The CDR3 length is 14 residues. V lost 2 bases and J lost 5, with 13 bases in between. The CDR3 sequence is CASSLRRVLDEQYF. CDR3 nucleotide sequence: TGTGCCAGCAGTTTACGGCGGGTCCTAGACGAGCAGTACTTC.

This sequence joins TRBV12-3 or TRBV12-4 and TRBJ1-1, with D tentatively TRBD1 (5 bases). Trimming shortened V by 3 bases and J by 5 bases, and 16 bases separated the two germline ends. This CDR3 spans 15 amino acids. The CDR3 nucleotides read TGTGCCAGCAGTTTCCCCCCAGGGCGGGAGACTGAAGCTTTCTTT. Translating it yields CASSFPPGRETEAFF.

The chain combines TRBV4-1 with TRBJ2-7; TRBD1 matches 9 bases. Germline CDR1 MGHRA, CDR2 YSYEKL. V lost 0 bases to trimming and J lost 6 bases; unmatched junction nucleotides: 9. The CDR3 is 16 residues long. The CDR3 sequence: CASSQDLTGGASEQYF. The CDR3 DNA reads as TGCGCCAGCAGCCAAGATCTTACAGGGGGCGCTTCCGAGCAGTACTTC.

This clonotype was found many times. This chain joins TRBV15 and TRBJ2-1; 11 bases fit TRBD2. In germline, CDR1 is LNHNV, CDR2 YYDKDF (reference sequence). This CDR3 comprises 16 residues. J lost 7 bases, V lost 1 base, and 6 bases had no gene match. CDR3 in DNA: TGTGCCACCAGCAGAGTAACTAGCGGGAGAATTAATGAGCAGTTCTTC. It encodes CATSRVTSGRINEQFF.

In its sample, this clonotype was seen a few times. The rearrangement uses TRBV7-9 and TRBJ2-7; 10 nucleotides agree with TRBD2. CDR1 SEHNR and CDR2 FQNEAQ come from the germline V gene (reference sequence). The CDR3 is 14 residues long. The trim removed 5 bases at V and 2 bases at J, leaving 3 bases unmatched. Here the CDR3 DNA reads TGTGCCAGCAGCATTAGCGGGAGGACCTACGAGCAGTACTTC. Residues: CASSISGRTYEQYF.

This chain connects TRBV7-8 to TRBJ2-1; 12 bases are shared with TRBD1. The germline gives CDR1 SGHVS, CDR2 FQNEAQ. Trimming removed 5 bases from V and 4 bases from J; junction bases left unmatched: 6. The CDR3 runs to 16 residues. CDR3 sequence (DNA): TGTGCCAGCAGCGAAGGGACAGGGGGCATATACAATGAGCAGTTCTTC. Its translation is CASSEGTGGIYNEQFF.

In its sample, this clonotype was seen many times. J is TRBJ1-5 and V is TRBV15, with TRBD1 matching 10 bases. V lost 1 base, J lost 4 bases, and 1 base stayed unmatched. There are 15 residues in the CDR3. The germline V gene encodes CDR1 LNHNV and CDR2 YYDKDF (reference sequence). The CDR3 nucleotides are TGTGCCACCAGCAGAGGACAGGGGGCGAATCAGCCCCAGCATTTT. Its protein product is CATSRGQGANQPQHF.

This clonotype was counted at least ten times. The chain recombines TRBV5-6 with TRBJ2-3, with 8 bases fitting TRBD2. The V gene's germline CDR1 is SGHDT and CDR2 YYEEEE. The length of the CDR3 is 15 residues. The J segment lost 5 bases and the V segment lost 4 bases, leaving 9 bases of the junction unmatched. As DNA, the CDR3 is TGTGCCAGCAGCCTCCTCGGGGGGGGCGAAGATACGCAGTATTTT. Amino acid sequence: CASSLLGGGEDTQYF. The full variable domain, rest sourced from reference TRBV5-6 and TRBJ2-3, is DAGVTQSPTHLIKTRGQQVTLRCSPKSGHDTVSWYQQALGQGPQFIFQYYEEEERQRGNFPDRFSGHQFPNYSSELNVNALLLGDSALYLCASSLLGGGEDTQYFGPGTRLTVL.